The present T cell receptor (beta chain) was sequenced within a study of blood T cell repertoires in COVID-19. Turning to the study itself: Sites across the United States, Italy and Spain contributed samples from acute and convalescent COVID-19.

Germline values: CDR1 SGHRS, CDR2 YFSETQ. The V gene end was trimmed by 7 bases and the J gene end by 4 bases; junction bases not matched to a gene: 12. The CDR3 runs to 15 residues. Authors' data handling: Estimation of nucleated cell counts was performed using reference gene primer amplification. Repertoires were generated with immunoSEQ multiplex PCR, while TCRdb's copy carries only in-frame clones and drops some. That table is the source of V, J and clone size, and D and trimming were worked out from the DNA. The profile shows fewer than 150,000 clones, roughly 86% of them singletons. The rearrangement joins TRBV5-1 to TRBJ2-7, with 9 positions matching TRBD1. Sequenced sample: peripheral blood. The clonotype comes from a human donor in a cohort sampled during active COVID-19. The CDR3 coding sequence is TGCGCCAGCGGGACACCGGGACAGGGAATTTACGAGCAGTACTTC. This sequence encodes CASGTPGQGIYEQYF.